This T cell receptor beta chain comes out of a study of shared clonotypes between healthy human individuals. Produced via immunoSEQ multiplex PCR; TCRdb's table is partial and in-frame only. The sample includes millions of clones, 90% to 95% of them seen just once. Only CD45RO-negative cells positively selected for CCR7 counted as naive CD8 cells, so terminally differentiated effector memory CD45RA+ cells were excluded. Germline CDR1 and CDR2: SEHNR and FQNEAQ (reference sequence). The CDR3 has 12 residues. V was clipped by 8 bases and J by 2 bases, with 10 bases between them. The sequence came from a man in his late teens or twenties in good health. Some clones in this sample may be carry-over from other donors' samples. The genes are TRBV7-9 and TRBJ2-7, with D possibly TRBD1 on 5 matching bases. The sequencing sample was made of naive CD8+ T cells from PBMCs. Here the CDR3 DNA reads TGTGCCAGCGGGGCAGAAACCTACGAGCAGTACTTC. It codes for CASGAETYEQYF.